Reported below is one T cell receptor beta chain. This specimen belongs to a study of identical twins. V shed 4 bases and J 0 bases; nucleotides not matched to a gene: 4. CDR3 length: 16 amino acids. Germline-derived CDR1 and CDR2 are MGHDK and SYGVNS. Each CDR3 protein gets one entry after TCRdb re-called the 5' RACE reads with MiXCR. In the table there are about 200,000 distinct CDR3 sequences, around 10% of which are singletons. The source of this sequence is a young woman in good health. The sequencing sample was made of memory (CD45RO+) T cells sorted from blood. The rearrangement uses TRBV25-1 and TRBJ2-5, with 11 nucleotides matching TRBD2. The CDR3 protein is CASSGGTSGYQETQYF. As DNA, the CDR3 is TGTGCCAGCAGTGGTGGGACTAGCGGTTACCAAGAGACCCAGTACTTC.